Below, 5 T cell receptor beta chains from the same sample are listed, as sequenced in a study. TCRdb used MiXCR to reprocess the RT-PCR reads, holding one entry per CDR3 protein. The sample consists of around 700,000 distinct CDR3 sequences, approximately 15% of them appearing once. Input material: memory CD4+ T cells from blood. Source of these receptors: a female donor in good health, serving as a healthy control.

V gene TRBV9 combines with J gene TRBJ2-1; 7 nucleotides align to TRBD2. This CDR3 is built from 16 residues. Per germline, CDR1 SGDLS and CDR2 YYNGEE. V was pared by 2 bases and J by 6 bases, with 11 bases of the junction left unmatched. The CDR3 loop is CASSVGLGWPLNEQFF. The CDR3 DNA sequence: TGTGCCAGCAGCGTTGGACTAGGATGGCCCCTCAATGAGCAGTTCTTC.

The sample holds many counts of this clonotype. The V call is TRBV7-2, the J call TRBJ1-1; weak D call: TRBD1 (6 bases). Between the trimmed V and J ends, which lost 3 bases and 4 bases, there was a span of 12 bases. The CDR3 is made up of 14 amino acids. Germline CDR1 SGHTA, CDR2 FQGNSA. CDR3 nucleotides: TGTGCCAGCAGCTTCCAGGGGACCGGCACTGAAGCTTTCTTT. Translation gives CASSFQGTGTEAFF. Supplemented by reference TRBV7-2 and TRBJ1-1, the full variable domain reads GAGVSQSPSNKVTEKGKDVELRCDPISGHTALYWYRQSLGQGLEFLIYFQGNSAPDKSGLPSDRFSAERTGGSVSTLTIQRTQQEDSAVYLCASSFQGTGTEAFFGQGTRLTVV.

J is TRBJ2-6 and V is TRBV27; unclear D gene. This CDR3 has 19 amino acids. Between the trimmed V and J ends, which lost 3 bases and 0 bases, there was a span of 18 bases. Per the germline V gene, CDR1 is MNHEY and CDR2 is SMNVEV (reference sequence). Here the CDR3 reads CASSFSGGPLSSGANVLTF. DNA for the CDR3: TGTGCCAGCAGTTTCTCCGGTGGACCCTTGAGCTCTGGGGCCAACGTCCTGACTTTC. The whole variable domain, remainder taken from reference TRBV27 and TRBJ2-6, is EAQVTQNPRYLITVTGKKLTVTCSQNMNHEYMSWYRQDPGLGLRQIYYSMNVEVTDKGDVPEGYKVSRKEKRNFPLILESPSPNQTSLYFCASSFSGGPLSSGANVLTFGAGSRLTVL.

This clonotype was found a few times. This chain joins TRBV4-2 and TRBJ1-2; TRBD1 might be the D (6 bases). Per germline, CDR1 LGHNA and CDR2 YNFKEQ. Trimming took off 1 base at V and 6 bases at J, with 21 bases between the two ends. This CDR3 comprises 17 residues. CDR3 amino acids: CASSQGAARGMVNGYTF. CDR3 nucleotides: TGTGCCAGCAGCCAAGGAGCAGCCAGGGGCATGGTAAATGGCTACACCTTC.

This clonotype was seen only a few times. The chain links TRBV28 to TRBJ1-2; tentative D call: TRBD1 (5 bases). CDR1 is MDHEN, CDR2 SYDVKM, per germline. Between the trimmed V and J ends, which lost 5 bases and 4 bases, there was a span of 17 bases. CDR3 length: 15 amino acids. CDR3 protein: CASSLSYGGTYGYTF. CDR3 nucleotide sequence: TGTGCCAGCAGTCTCTCTTACGGGGGGACCTATGGCTACACCTTC.